What follows are 6 T cell receptor beta chains derived from one specimen sequenced in a study of cytomegalovirus exposure and HLA in healthy donors. PCR involved 60 Vbeta and 13 Jbeta primers. TCRdb keeps only in-frame clones here, not all; method: immunoSEQ multiplex PCR. This table has roughly 190,000 clones, 60% to 85% appearing once. Sequencing input: PBMCs. These receptors came from a woman aged 18 to 35 in good health and CMV-seronegative.

This sequence joins TRBV5-4 and TRBJ1-1; D not certain. V was trimmed by 1 base and J by 2 bases, leaving 3 bases between them. The CDR3 consists of 12 residues. CDR1 is SGHNT and CDR2 is YYREEE in the germline V gene (reference sequence). In DNA form, the CDR3 reads TGTGCCAGCAGCTTGTCAAACACTGAAGCTTTCTTT. Amino acid sequence: CASSLSNTEAFF. Full variable domain (missing parts from reference TRBV5-4 and TRBJ1-1): ETGVTQSPTHLIKTRGQQVTLRCSSQSGHNTVSWYQQALGQGPQFIFQYYREEENGRGNFPPRFSGLQFPNYSSELNVNALELDDSALYLCASSLSNTEAFFGQGTRLTVV.

The chain has TRBV10-1 and TRBJ2-3; 10 positions agree with TRBD1. This CDR3 region has 14 residues. V trimming: 6 bases; J trimming: 5 bases; junction bases outside the gene matches: 5. Germline V CDR1 and CDR2: WNHNN, SYGVQD (reference sequence). The CDR3, as DNA: TGCGCCAGCAGCTTCGACAGGGGGCAAGATACGCAGTATTTT. Its protein product is CASSFDRGQDTQYF.

The chain carries TRBV25-1 and TRBJ1-3, with a weak D call TRBD1 (5 bases). CDR3 length: 14 residues. V was clipped by 4 bases and J by 0 bases, with 7 bases between them. The germline gives CDR1 MGHDK, CDR2 SYGVNS. CDR3 DNA: TGTGCCAGCAGTGCCAGGGTCTCTGGAAACACCATATATTTT. Translated, it gives CASSARVSGNTIYF.

This CDR3 reads CASSLGSVSGNTIYF. CDR3 coding DNA: TGCGCCAGCAGCCTCGGGTCGGTCTCTGGAAACACCATATATTTT. The chain recombines TRBV5-1 with TRBJ1-3; D unresolved. Germline CDR1 reads SGHRS; CDR2 reads YFSETQ. Trimming removed 4 bases from V and 0 bases from J, with 11 bases in between. CDR3 length equals 15 residues.

This clone was counted between two and nine times. The V gene is TRBV18, the J gene TRBJ1-3; D is uncertain. V was trimmed by 3 bases and J by 0 bases, leaving 6 bases between them. The CDR3 has 14 residues. Germline CDR1 is KGHSH and CDR2 is LQKENI. The CDR3 region is CASSPEGSGNTIYF. Here the CDR3 DNA reads TGTGCCAGCTCACCCGAGGGCTCTGGAAACACCATATATTTT.

J is TRBJ2-1 and V is TRBV10-3; 7 nucleotides match TRBD2. V shed 5 bases and J 0 bases; nucleotides not matched to a gene: 1. CDR1 and CDR2 (germline): ENHRY, SYGVKD. CDR3 size: 14 residues. Written as DNA, the CDR3 is TGTGCCATCAGTCTAGCGGACTCCTACAATGAGCAGTTCTTC. This gives the protein CAISLADSYNEQFF.